This entry features one T cell receptor (beta chain) sequence. Its matching antigen is unknown. Using its own MiXCR run on the 5' RACE reads, TCRdb lists one record per CDR3 protein. The sample gives around 1.7 million distinct CDR3 sequences, about 32% of which show up once; less than 0.35% is in the top ten. These data come from a study of identical twins. The study, taken as a whole, reports: Analyses based on zero insertions could be partly confounded by invariant MAIT and iNKT cells.

The germline gives CDR1 MNHEY, CDR2 SMNVEV (reference sequence). The CDR3 has 15 amino acids. V lost 4 bases, J lost 6 bases, and 11 bases stayed unmatched. Specimen: cord blood. The V gene is TRBV27, the J gene TRBJ1-2, with TRBD1 matching over 7 bases. The sequence came from a newborn girl in good health. The CDR3 coding sequence is TGTGCCAGCAGTTCTAAGACAGGGCCCCTAGATGGCTACACCTTC. This translates into CASSSKTGPLDGYTF.